The 15 T cell receptor beta chains listed next were all sequenced from one sample in a study of CD8+CD57+ T cells in acquired aplastic anemia. Sequencing involved patients with CD8+CD57+ cell expansion previously shown by flow cytometry. Both TCR beta VDJ combination and CDR3 sequence profiling were carried out. Genomic DNA was the template for this profiling. TCRdb recomputed calls from the reads with MiXCR, one row per CDR3 protein. Of 260,000 or so distinct CDR3 sequences detected, less than 85% appear once; the ten largest clones hold 35% to 50%. Sequenced: sorted CD4+, CD8+, or CD8+CD57+ T cells (not recorded which) from PBMCs. Source of these receptors: a human donor with aplastic anemia.

V usage is TRBV6-4 and J usage is TRBJ2-7, with D possibly TRBD1 on 5 matching bases. V lost 7 bases, J lost 0 bases, and 16 bases lay in between. The CDR3 has 15 residues. Germline V lookup: CDR1 MRHNA, CDR2 SNTAGT. The CDR3 bases are TGTGCCAGCACACCCAGAAACAGGAGCTCCTACGAGCAGTACTTC. This translates into CASTPRNRSSYEQYF.

A remark on this clonotype: No conserved phenylalanine or tryptophan ends this CDR3, so it is likely a read error. The limits of the CDR3 on the DNA are not certain, so only TCRdb's listed CDR3 is given. The chain recombines TRBV7-2 with TRBJ2-1; TRBD1 was called by the table and not checked on the DNA. Germline V gives CDR1 SGHTA, CDR2 FQGNSA. Counting both end residues, the CDR3 totals 13 amino acids. CDR3 sequence: CASSFRADGTAFS.

A remark on this clonotype: Its ends do not fully match the called genes, so a read error is possible. This chain connects TRBV19 to TRBJ2-3; D gene unclear. This CDR3 has 15 residues. The germline V gene has CDR1 LNHDA and CDR2 SQIVND (reference sequence). CDR3 loop: CASSIAGESSGKQFF. The CDR3 DNA is TGTGCCAGTAGTATAGCTGGCGAGAGCTCCGGTAAGCAGTTTTTT.

This clonotype appeared a few times. The rearrangement joins TRBV15 to TRBJ2-5; D not certain. Germline V gene lookup returns CDR1 LNHNV and CDR2 YYDKDF (reference sequence). This CDR3 contains 15 residues. V gave up 0 bases and J gave up 1 base, with 9 bases separating them. The CDR3 here is CATSRETRAQETQYF. The CDR3 coding sequence is TGTGCCACCAGCAGAGAGACCCGGGCCCAAGAGACCCAGTACTTC.

The CDR3, as DNA: TGTGCCAGCGGGTTAGCGGGAGCAGCCGCTCAGCATTTT. Protein: CASGLAGAAAQHF. This rearrangement joins TRBV7-9 to TRBJ2-3; D call uncertain. The end of the DNA fits TRBJ1-5 better, so the J call may be wrong. The CDR3 totals 13 residues. Germline CDR1 SEHNR, CDR2 FQNEAQ (reference sequence).

The rearrangement joins TRBV7-9 to TRBJ2-1; a weak D match, TRBD2 (5 bases). Germline V gene lookup returns CDR1 SEHNR and CDR2 FQNEAQ (reference sequence). The V end was cut by 2 bases, the J end by 6 bases, with 17 bases between. This CDR3 has 16 amino acids. The CDR3, as DNA: TGTGCCAGCAGCTTACAACCAGGCGGGCAGGTCAATGAGCAGTTCTTC. Its protein product is CASSLQPGGQVNEQFF.

The V gene is TRBV24-1, the J gene TRBJ2-3; no definite D call. V lost 4 bases and J 6 bases, leaving 7 bases between the germline ends. CDR3 length: 12 residues. Germline values: CDR1 KGHDR, CDR2 SFDVKD. CDR3 region: CATSDDHDTQYF. The CDR3 DNA reads as TGTGCCACCAGTGACGATCACGATACGCAGTATTTT.

The V call is TRBV7-3, the J call TRBJ1-2; 7 bases line up with TRBD1. This CDR3 has 16 amino acids. Trimming cost V 4 bases and J 10 bases; bases outside gene matches: 18. Looked up from germline, CDR1 is SGHTA and CDR2 is FQGTGA. The CDR3 sequence is CASSSERGHSPLHYTF. Here the CDR3 DNA reads TGTGCCAGCAGCTCGGAGAGGGGGCATTCACCCCTCCACTACACCTTC.

This clonotype appeared a single time. The rearrangement links TRBV29-1 to TRBJ1-1, with D possibly matching TRBD1 (5 bases). The CDR3 sequence is 15 residues long. Germline CDR1 and CDR2: SQVTM and ANQGSEA. The V gene lost 6 bases and the J gene lost 0 bases, with 17 bases spanning the gap. CDR3 nucleotides: TGCAGCGTACACCCGGGTGGCAGGGTGAACACTGAAGCTTTCTTT. It codes for CSVHPGGRVNTEAFF.

This chain joins TRBV7-8 and TRBJ2-1; no clear D. With 2 bases removed from V and 8 bases from J, the gap between germline ends came to 19 bases. The CDR3 is made up of 16 amino acids. Germline-derived CDR1 and CDR2 are SGHVS and FQNEAQ. CDR3 region: CASSLQRSPDTHEQFF. In DNA, the CDR3 is TGTGCCAGCAGCTTACAGAGAAGCCCCGATACGCATGAGCAGTTCTTC.

CDR3 sequence reads: CASRPVGNTEAFF. DNA for the CDR3: TGTGCCAGTAGACCGGTAGGTAACACTGAAGCTTTCTTT. The chain links TRBV2 to TRBJ1-1; no clear D. Deletions cut 9 bases from V and 2 bases from J, with 13 bases between. The germline CDR1 and CDR2 sequences are SNHLY and FYNNEI. The CDR3 is made up of 13 amino acids.

This clonotype was found many times. Likely a read error: the CDR3 ends without its conserved phenylalanine or tryptophan. It is unclear where the CDR3 begins or ends on the DNA, so no DNA is shown, and the CDR3 is as TCRdb lists it. The chain has TRBV2 and TRBJ2-1; the D call of TRBD1 is as the table states it, not checked on the DNA. CDR1 and CDR2 from the germline V gene are SNHLY and FYNNEI. The CDR3 is made up of 16 amino acids, end residues included. CDR3 amino acids: CASGDGGTDTQYFDPG.

The rearrangement links TRBV7-2 to TRBJ1-4; D perhaps matches TRBD1 (6 bases). This CDR3 is built from 16 residues. Trimming took 2 bases from V and 8 from J, leaving 18 bases between them. CDR1 SGHTA and CDR2 FQGNSA come from the germline V gene. This CDR3 reads CASSLIDGGGREKLFF. In DNA, the CDR3 is TGTGCCAGCAGCTTAATCGACGGGGGCGGCAGGGAAAAACTGTTTTTT.

The gene calls are TRBV19 and TRBJ2-5, with 7 bases lining up with TRBD1. The CDR3 consists of 15 residues. Germline CDR1 LNHDA, CDR2 SQIVND (reference sequence). The ends lost 9 bases at V and 9 bases at J; junction bases unmatched: 19. The CDR3 DNA reads TGTGCCAGCGCCCCGGGGACAGTAAATTTAGAAGCCCAGTACTTC. Protein: CASAPGTVNLEAQYF.

The chain recombines TRBV5-6 with TRBJ2-3; 7 nucleotides agree with TRBD1. There are 13 residues in the CDR3. From germline, CDR1 is SGHDT and CDR2 YYEEEE. The trim removed 5 bases at V and 4 bases at J, leaving 4 bases unmatched. Here the CDR3 reads CASRTGTADTQYF. The CDR3 DNA is TGTGCCAGCAGAACCGGGACAGCAGATACGCAGTATTTT. Variable domain in full (rest from reference TRBV5-6 and TRBJ2-3): DAGVTQSPTHLIKTRGQQVTLRCSPKSGHDTVSWYQQALGQGPQFIFQYYEEEERQRGNFPDRFSGHQFPNYSSELNVNALLLGDSALYLCASRTGTADTQYFGPGTRLTVL.